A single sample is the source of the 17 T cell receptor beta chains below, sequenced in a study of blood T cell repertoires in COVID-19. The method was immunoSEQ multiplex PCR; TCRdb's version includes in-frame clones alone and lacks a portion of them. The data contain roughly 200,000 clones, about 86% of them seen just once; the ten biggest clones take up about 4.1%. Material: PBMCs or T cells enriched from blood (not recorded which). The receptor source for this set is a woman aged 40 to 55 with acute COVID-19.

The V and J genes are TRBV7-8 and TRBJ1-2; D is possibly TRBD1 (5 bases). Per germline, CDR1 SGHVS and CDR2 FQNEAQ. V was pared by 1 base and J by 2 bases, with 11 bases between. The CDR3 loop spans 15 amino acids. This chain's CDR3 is CASSLEGHSNYGYTF. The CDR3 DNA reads TGTGCCAGCAGCTTAGAAGGACACAGCAACTATGGCTACACCTTC.

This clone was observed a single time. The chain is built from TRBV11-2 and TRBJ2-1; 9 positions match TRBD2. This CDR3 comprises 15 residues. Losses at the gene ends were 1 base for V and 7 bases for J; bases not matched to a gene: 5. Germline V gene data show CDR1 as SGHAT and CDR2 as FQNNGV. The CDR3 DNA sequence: TGTGCCAGCAGCTTAGCGGGCACTAGCGGGAATGAGCAGTTCTTC. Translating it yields CASSLAGTSGNEQFF.

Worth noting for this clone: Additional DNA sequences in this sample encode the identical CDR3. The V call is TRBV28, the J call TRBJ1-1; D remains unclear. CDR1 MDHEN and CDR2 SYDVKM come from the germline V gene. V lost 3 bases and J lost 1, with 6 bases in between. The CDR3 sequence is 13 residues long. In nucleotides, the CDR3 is TGTGCCAGCAGTTTTCGGGGGAACACTGAAGCTTTCTTT. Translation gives CASSFRGNTEAFF.

In nucleotides, the CDR3 is TGTGCCAGCAGCTATTCAGCGGGACCGCCCTACGAGCAGTACTTC. It yields the protein CASSYSAGPPYEQYF. The chain is built from TRBV7-2 and TRBJ2-7; 7 nucleotides match TRBD2. Germline-derived CDR1 and CDR2 are SGHTA and FQGNSA. This CDR3 has 15 amino acids. After removal of 4 bases from V and 2 bases from J, the junction contained 8 bases not matched to a gene.

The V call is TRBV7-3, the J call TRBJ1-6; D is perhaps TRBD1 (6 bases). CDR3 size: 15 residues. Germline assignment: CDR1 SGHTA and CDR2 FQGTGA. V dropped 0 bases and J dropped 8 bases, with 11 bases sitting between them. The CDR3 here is CASSLTGTWDSPLHF. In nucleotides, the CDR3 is TGTGCCAGCAGCTTAACCGGGACATGGGATTCACCCCTCCACTTT. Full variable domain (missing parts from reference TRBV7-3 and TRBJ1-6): GAGVSQTPSNKVTEKGKYVELRCDPISGHTALYWYRQSLGQGPEFLIYFQGTGAADDSGLPNDRFFAVRPEGSVSTLKIQRTERGDSAVYLCASSLTGTWDSPLHFGNGTRLTVT.

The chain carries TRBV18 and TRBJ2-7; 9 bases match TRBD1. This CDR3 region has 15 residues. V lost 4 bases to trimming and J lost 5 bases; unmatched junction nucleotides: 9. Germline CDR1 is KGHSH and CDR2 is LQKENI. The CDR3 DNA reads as TGTGCCAGCTCACTCTCGACAGGGGGGAAGGACGAGCAGTACTTC. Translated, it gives CASSLSTGGKDEQYF.

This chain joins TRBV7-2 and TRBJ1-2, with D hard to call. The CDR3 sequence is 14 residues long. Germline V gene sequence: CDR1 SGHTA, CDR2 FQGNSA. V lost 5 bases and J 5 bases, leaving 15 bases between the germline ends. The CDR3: CASSPQYGNYGYTF. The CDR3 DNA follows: TGTGCCAGCAGCCCTCAGTACGGGAATTATGGCTACACCTTC.

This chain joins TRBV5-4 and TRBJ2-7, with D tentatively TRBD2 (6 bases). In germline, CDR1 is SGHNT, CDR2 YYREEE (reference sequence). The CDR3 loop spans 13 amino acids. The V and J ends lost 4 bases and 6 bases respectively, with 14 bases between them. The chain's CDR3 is CASSPAAGSEQYF. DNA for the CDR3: TGTGCCAGCAGCCCCGCCGCCGGGAGCGAGCAGTACTTC.

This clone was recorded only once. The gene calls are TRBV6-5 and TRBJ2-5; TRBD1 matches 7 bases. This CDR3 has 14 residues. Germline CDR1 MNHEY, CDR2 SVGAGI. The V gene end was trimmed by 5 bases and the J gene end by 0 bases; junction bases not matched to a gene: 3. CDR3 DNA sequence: TGTGCCAGCAGTAGACAGGGAAACCAAGAGACCCAGTACTTC. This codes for CASSRQGNQETQYF.

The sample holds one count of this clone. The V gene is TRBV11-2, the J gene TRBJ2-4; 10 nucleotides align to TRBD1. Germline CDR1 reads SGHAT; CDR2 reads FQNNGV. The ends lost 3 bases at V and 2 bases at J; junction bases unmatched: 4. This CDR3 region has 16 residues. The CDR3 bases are TGTGCCAGCAGCTTCCGGGACAGGGGCACCAAAAACATTCAGTACTTC. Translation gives CASSFRDRGTKNIQYF. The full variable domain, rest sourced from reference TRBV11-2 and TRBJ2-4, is EAGVAQSPRYKIIEKRQSVAFWCNPISGHATLYWYQQILGQGPKLLIQFQNNGVVDDSQLPKDRFSAERLKGVDSTLKIQPAKLEDSAVYLCASSFRDRGTKNIQYFGAGTRLSVL.

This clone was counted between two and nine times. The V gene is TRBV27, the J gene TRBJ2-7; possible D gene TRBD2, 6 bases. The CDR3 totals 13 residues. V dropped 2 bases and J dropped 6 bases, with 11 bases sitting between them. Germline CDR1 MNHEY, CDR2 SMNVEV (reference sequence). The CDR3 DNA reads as TGTGCCAGCAGTTTAGGAGGGAGTGGCGAGCAGTACTTC. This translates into CASSLGGSGEQYF.

The CDR3, as DNA: TGTGCCAGCAGTTTATGGAGGGGTGCGGCCAAAAACATTCAGTACTTC. As protein: CASSLWRGAAKNIQYF. The chain couples TRBV27 to TRBJ2-4; the D gene is possibly TRBD2 (6 bases). V lost 1 base and J 1 base, leaving 11 bases between the germline ends. CDR1 and CDR2 from the germline V gene are MNHEY and SMNVEV (reference sequence). The CDR3 is made up of 16 amino acids.

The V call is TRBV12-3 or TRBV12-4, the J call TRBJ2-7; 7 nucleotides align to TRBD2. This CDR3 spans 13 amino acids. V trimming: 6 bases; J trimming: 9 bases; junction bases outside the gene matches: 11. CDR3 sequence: CASRPAGGEGQYF. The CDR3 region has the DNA TGTGCCAGCAGACCTGCTGGAGGGGAGGGGCAGTACTTC.

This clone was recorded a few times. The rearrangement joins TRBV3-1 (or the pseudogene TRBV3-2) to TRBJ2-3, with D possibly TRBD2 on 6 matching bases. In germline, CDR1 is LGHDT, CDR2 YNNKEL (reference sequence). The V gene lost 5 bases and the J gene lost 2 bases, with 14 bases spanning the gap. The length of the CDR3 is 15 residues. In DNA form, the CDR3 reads TGTGCCAGCAGCGTATTTAGCGGCACCACAGATACGCAGTATTTT. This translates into CASSVFSGTTDTQYF.

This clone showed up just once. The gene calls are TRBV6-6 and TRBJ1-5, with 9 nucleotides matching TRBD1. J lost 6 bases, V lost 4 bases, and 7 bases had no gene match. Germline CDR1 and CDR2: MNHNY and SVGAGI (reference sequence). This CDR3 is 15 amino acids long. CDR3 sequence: CASSSSDRGSQPQHF. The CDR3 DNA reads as TGTGCCAGCAGTTCCTCGGACAGGGGAAGTCAGCCCCAGCATTTT.

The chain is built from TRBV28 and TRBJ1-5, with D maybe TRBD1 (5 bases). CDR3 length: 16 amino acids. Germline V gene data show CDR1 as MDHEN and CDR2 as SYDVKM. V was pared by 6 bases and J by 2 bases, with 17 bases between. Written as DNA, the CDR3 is TGTGCCAGCAGAAACCTCCCGGGGGACGGCAATCAGCCCCAGCATTTT. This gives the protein CASRNLPGDGNQPQHF.

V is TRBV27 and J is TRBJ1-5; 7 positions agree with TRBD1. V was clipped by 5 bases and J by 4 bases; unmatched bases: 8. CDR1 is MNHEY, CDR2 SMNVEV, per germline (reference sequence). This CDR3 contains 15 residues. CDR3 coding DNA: TGTGCCAGCAGTCCTCAGGGGGGCCCTAATCAGCCCCAGCATTTT. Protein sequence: CASSPQGGPNQPQHF.